This T cell receptor (beta chain) was captured in a study of identical twins. Deletions cut 6 bases from V and 15 bases from J, with 24 bases between. This CDR3 comprises 14 residues. Looked up from germline, CDR1 is MNHEY and CDR2 is SVGEGT. In TCRdb, the 5' RACE reads were re-called with MiXCR into one record per CDR3 protein. Among 640,000 or so distinct CDR3 sequences, approximately 6.1% were seen once, and the ten largest hold around 1.7%. This clonotype was observed many times. This receptor was identified in a man aged 18 to 29 in good health. The sample was naive T cells sorted from blood. The chain has TRBV6-2 or TRBV6-3 and TRBJ2-1; no definite D call. Written as DNA, the CDR3 is TGTGCCAGCAGGAGGACGGCCGCGGCGGTAGGTTGGTTCTTC. It translates to CASRRTAAAVGWFF.